The clone carrying this T cell receptor beta chain was counted once. This record belongs to a study of blood T cell repertoires in COVID-19. CDR1 LNHNV and CDR2 YYDKDF come from the germline V gene (reference sequence). The V and J ends lost 3 bases and 1 base respectively, with 19 bases between them. The CDR3 is 17 residues long. The table came from immunoSEQ multiplex PCR; TCRdb's copy has only in-frame clones and leaves some out. Of over 200,000 clones in the sample, about 83% were seen once. V usage is TRBV15 and J usage is TRBJ2-7; tentatively, D is TRBD2 (6 bases). This TCR derives from a man between 60 and 75 years old who had recovered from COVID-19. Material for sequencing was peripheral blood. CDR3 sequence: CATSSGAGPSGSYEQYF. The CDR3 nucleotides are TGTGCCACCAGCAGTGGGGCGGGGCCTTCCGGATCCTACGAGCAGTACTTC.